Listed here are 8 T cell receptor beta chains from one sample, sequenced in a study of regulatory T cells in long-lasting Graves disease. Sample time point: newly diagnosed GD, antithyroid drugs for less than 3 months. Scientists built the TCR library using RNA that was extracted from PBMCs. For TCR beta, libraries came from iRepertoire HTBI primers and Arm-PCR of CDR3 regions. TCRdb reprocessed the multiplex PCR reads via MiXCR and lists one record per CDR3 protein. The data contain some 370,000 distinct CDR3 sequences, approximately 10% of them singletons. These sequences were also reported in another study, on T cells in Graves' hyperthyroidism and ophthalmopathy.

This specimen consisted of peripheral blood mononuclear cells (PBMCs), obtained at new diagnosis, from a patient treated with antithyroid drugs. These receptors originate from a woman aged 18-29 years with Graves disease.

Ten or more counts support this clonotype. The chain is built from TRBV19 and TRBJ1-6, with D unresolved. V lost 6 bases and J lost 7, with 16 bases in between. The CDR3 loop spans 15 amino acids. CDR1 is LNHDA and CDR2 is SQIVND in the germline V gene (reference sequence). The DNA for the CDR3 is TGTGCCAGTAGCCTAGGAAGTGCGAGGAATTCACCCCTCCACTTT. It codes for CASSLGSARNSPLHF.

This clonotype has ten or more counts. The chain recombines TRBV11-1 with TRBJ2-5; 7 bases are shared with TRBD1. CDR1 is SGHAT and CDR2 is FQDESV in the germline V gene (reference sequence). The CDR3 loop spans 14 amino acids. Losses at the gene ends were 5 bases for V and 0 bases for J; bases not matched to a gene: 3. CDR3 amino acids: CASSPQGYQETQYF. The CDR3 coding sequence is TGTGCCAGCAGCCCACAGGGGTACCAAGAGACCCAGTACTTC.

This clonotype was detected many times. The rearrangement links TRBV10-3 to TRBJ2-5; D possibly matches TRBD1 or TRBD2 (5 bases each). The CDR3 is 15 residues long. The ends were cut back, 4 bases at V and 1 base at J, with 13 bases in the middle. Germline V gene data show CDR1 as ENHRY and CDR2 as SYGVKD. CDR3 protein: CAISAGPGIQETQYF. Here the CDR3 DNA reads TGTGCCATCAGTGCAGGGCCGGGGATCCAAGAGACCCAGTACTTC.

V is TRBV9 and J is TRBJ2-1; 10 nucleotides match TRBD1. The CDR3 extends over 19 amino acids. V lost 4 bases to trimming and J lost 6 bases; unmatched junction nucleotides: 19. Germline V gives CDR1 SGDLS, CDR2 YYNGEE. As DNA, the CDR3 is TGTGCCAGCAGCTCCCGTATTGGGACAGGGGCGGGGGTTGTCAATGAGCAGTTCTTC. Its translation: CASSSRIGTGAGVVNEQFF.

There are many counts of this clonotype. The V gene is TRBV3-1, the J gene TRBJ2-7; maybe TRBD2 (5 bases). CDR3 length: 15 amino acids. The ends were cut back, 4 bases at V and 3 bases at J, with 16 bases in the middle. Looked up from germline, CDR1 is LGHDT and CDR2 is YNNKEL (reference sequence). CDR3 in amino acids: CASSPGDGASYEQYF. The DNA for the CDR3 is TGTGCCAGCAGCCCCGGGGATGGAGCAAGCTACGAGCAGTACTTC.

A remark on this clonotype: This could be a read error, since a much larger clone is one nucleotide away. The CDR3 nucleotides are TGTGCCAGCAGACTAGCGGGAGCGGTGGTGGAGCTCTTC. Encoded protein: CASRLAGAVVELF. The chain couples TRBV12-3 or TRBV12-4 to TRBJ2-1, with 11 bases lining up with TRBD2. The CDR3 spans 13 residues.

This clonotype has ten or more counts. The chain links TRBV7-2 to TRBJ1-2; D may be TRBD1 (6 bases). The CDR3 is 13 residues long. Trimming pared 6 bases from V and 4 bases from J, leaving 12 bases between. The germline V gene has CDR1 SGHTA and CDR2 FQGNSA. The CDR3 spells CASRDRNSYGYTF. As DNA, the CDR3 is TGTGCCAGCAGAGACAGGAACAGCTATGGCTACACCTTC.

This clonotype was observed at least ten times. The V gene is TRBV20-1, the J gene TRBJ2-3; either TRBD1 or TRBD2 may fit D (6 bases each). Trimming cost V 6 bases and J 4 bases, with 20 bases left between them. The CDR3 sequence is 15 residues long. Germline CDR1 and CDR2: DFQATT and SNEGSKA (reference sequence). CDR3 sequence: CSAPMLARGADTQYF. In DNA, the CDR3 is TGCAGTGCCCCCATGCTAGCGAGGGGGGCAGATACGCAGTATTTT.